This T cell receptor (beta chain) was sequenced for a study of blood T cell repertoires in COVID-19. Study-wide background: The cDNA or gDNA used as material had been derived from T cells, B-cell-depleted T cells, or PBMCs.

This clone turned up a few times. The method was immunoSEQ multiplex PCR; TCRdb's version includes in-frame clones alone and lacks a portion of them. The table shows tens of thousands of clones, with around 87% occurring only once. Sequenced: peripheral blood. The receptor comes from a woman older than 75 with active or convalescent COVID-19.

As DNA, the CDR3 is TGTGCCTGGAGCCGGACAGGGCTGGGTGAGCAGTACTTC. It encodes CAWSRTGLGEQYF. The V gene is TRBV30, the J gene TRBJ2-7, with 8 bases fitting TRBD1. This CDR3 has 13 residues. The V gene end was trimmed by 3 bases and the J gene end by 7 bases; junction bases not matched to a gene: 8. Germline V gene data show CDR1 as GTSNPN and CDR2 as SVGIG (reference sequence).